This is a list of T cell receptor beta chains from one sample in a study of immune cell composition in non-small cell lung cancer. Produced via immunoSEQ multiplex PCR; TCRdb's table is partial and in-frame only. The sample contains some 1,800 clones, 70% to 80% of which appear only once. Sequencing was carried out using non-adjacent lung tissue. Receptors were obtained from a human donor with non-small cell lung cancer. Both conserved end residues are part of each CDR3. The D gene is left open where the match is weak.

>TRBV19|TRBJ1-5|NA
CASSTRGHRDSNQPQHF
>TRBV19|TRBJ1-4|NA
CASSIDFRSMRLFF
>TRBV7-3|TRBJ1-1|TRBD1
CASSIGQGAEAFF
>TRBV28|TRBJ1-1|NA
CASSSRDFNLFFGDTEAFF
>TRBV27|TRBJ1-3|NA
CASSPRDNGNTIYF
>TRBV18|TRBJ2-1|TRBD1
CASSPQSVRGNEQFF
>TRBV4-3|TRBJ2-7|TRBD2
CASSQLGEAGGPNEQYF
>TRBV7-8|TRBJ2-7|TRBD2
CASSGRGGRRNEQYF
>TRBV20-1|TRBJ1-2|NA
CSASSSLGYTF
>TRBV6-5|TRBJ1-2|NA
CASIRDSSGGGYTF
>TRBV7-8|TRBJ2-7|NA
CASSLGSNRGEQYF
>TRBV16|TRBJ1-6|NA
CASSQSLSGSSLHF
>TRBV6-1|TRBJ1-3|TRBD1
CASLGTGYSGNTIYF
>TRBV13|TRBJ2-4|NA
CASSLVGLAKNIQYF
>TRBV7-2|TRBJ2-1|NA
CASSIQRQNEQFF
>TRBV7-8|TRBJ1-1|NA
CASSVQGIRAEAFF
>TRBV11-2|TRBJ2-5|TRBD2
CASSLGASGGQQETQYF
>TRBV5-1|TRBJ1-1|NA
CASRSDSNTEAFF
>TRBV18|TRBJ2-5|TRBD2
CASSDRLTRLAGQETQYF
>TRBV11-2|TRBJ2-2|TRBD2
CASSLARTSGRSGELFF
>TRBV27|TRBJ2-7|TRBD1
CASSPGTGSSYEQYF
>TRBV11-3|TRBJ2-2|TRBD2
CASSLARTSGRSGELFF
>TRBV5-1|TRBJ2-7|NA
CASSIGQSSEQYF
>TRBV5-4|TRBJ2-1|TRBD2
CASSHGLDPNEQFF
>TRBV7-9|TRBJ2-7|NA
CASSLEGGARPYEQYF
>TRBV19|TRBJ2-3|NA
CASSMSLLLAGPDTQYF
>TRBV5-1|TRBJ1-3|NA
CASSYDPAGAGNTIYF
>TRBV5-5|TRBJ2-7|NA
CASSYSWGQTVPGEQYF
>TRBV6-1|TRBJ2-7|NA
CASSDHRTALSYEQYF
>TRBV5-1|TRBJ1-5|NA
CASSFQGGNQPQHF
>TRBV7-9|TRBJ2-2|TRBD2
CASSLVRGGSPGELFF
>TRBV19|TRBJ1-1|TRBD1
CASSIFLGTDSPNTEAFF
>TRBV5-4|TRBJ1-6|NA
CASSFSGTHSPLHF
>TRBV28|TRBJ1-5|TRBD1
CASSFTTGWQPQHF
>TRBV9|TRBJ1-4|NA
CASSVGTGGGEKLFF
>TRBV5-1|TRBJ2-7|TRBD1
CASSLDGQGVYEQYF
>TRBV28|TRBJ2-7|TRBD2
CASSLVASGSKGGPGEQYF
>TRBV19|TRBJ2-2|TRBD1
CASSIFGQGSSGELFF
>TRBV11-2|TRBJ2-1|TRBD2
CASSFLAGGPSEQFF
>TRBV9|TRBJ2-2|TRBD1
CASEPGQRVAGELFF
>TRBV19|TRBJ1-6|NA
CASTMTERNSPLHF
>TRBV5-4|TRBJ2-7|TRBD1
CASSQGADTYEQYF
>TRBV7-9|TRBJ2-6|TRBD1
CASSPGQGSSGANVLTF
>TRBV6-5|TRBJ1-6|NA
CASRPPGTYNSPLHF
>TRBV6-1|TRBJ1-2|NA
CASSEFLGGPRYGYTF
>TRBV2|TRBJ1-3|NA
CASSEAEGNTIYF
>TRBV5-1|TRBJ1-2|NA
CASSFGGSGYTF
>TRBV2|TRBJ1-2|TRBD1
CASSGETGVHGYTF
>TRBV5-1|TRBJ2-5|NA
CASSSQETQYF
>TRBV6-1|TRBJ2-4|NA
CASSESGVGAKNIQYF
>TRBV5-4|TRBJ1-1|TRBD1
CASGSGTGIEAFF
>TRBV5-6|TRBJ2-7|TRBD2
CASSSSLADSLSYEQYF
>TRBV2|TRBJ2-1|NA
CASSELTYNEQFF
>TRBV4-1|TRBJ2-7|NA
CASSQGTVGYEQYF
>TRBV27|TRBJ2-1|TRBD2
CASSFRTSGMGEQFF